Below, 9 T cell receptor beta chains from the same sample are listed, as sequenced in a study of shared clonotypes between healthy human individuals. Sequencing used immunoSEQ multiplex PCR; TCRdb keeps in-frame clones, though not all of them. This table holds about 1.5 million clones, around 98% found once. Sequenced: naive CD4+ T cells sorted from blood. Subset defined: CD45RA+ positively selected. Every receptor here comes from a man aged 25 to 40 in good health.

V usage is TRBV27 and J usage is TRBJ2-7; D perhaps matches TRBD1 (7 bases). V was pared by 6 bases and J by 4 bases, with 19 bases between. CDR3 length: 15 residues. Germline CDR1 is MNHEY and CDR2 is SMNVEV (reference sequence). CDR3 amino acids: CASRILSAGGYEQYF. The CDR3 DNA is TGTGCCAGCAGGATCCTCTCCGCAGGGGGGTACGAGCAGTACTTC.

V is TRBV7-8 and J is TRBJ2-2; 7 nucleotides match TRBD2. The ends lost 2 bases at V and 0 bases at J; junction bases unmatched: 6. In germline, CDR1 is SGHVS, CDR2 FQNEAQ. CDR3 size: 17 residues. The CDR3, as DNA: TGTGCCAGCAGCTTATCACTAGCGAACGCGAACACCGGGGAGCTGTTTTTT. This sequence encodes CASSLSLANANTGELFF. Together with reference TRBV7-8 and TRBJ2-2, the CDR3 gives the full variable domain: GAGVSQSPRYKVAKRGQDVALRCDPISGHVSLFWYQQALGQGPEFLTYFQNEAQLDKSGLPSDRFFAERPEGSVSTLKIQRTQQEDSAVYLCASSLSLANANTGELFFGEGSRLTVL.

A note on this clone: The same CDR3 arises from other DNA sequences in this sample as well. The rearrangement links TRBV2 to TRBJ2-5, with 11 bases that match TRBD2. This CDR3 region has 16 residues. The V gene's germline CDR1 is SNHLY and CDR2 FYNNEI. V shed 6 bases, J shed 4 bases, and the junction held 10 bases outside the gene matches. Here the CDR3 reads CASRPPGLAGRETQYF. CDR3 DNA sequence: TGTGCCAGCAGACCCCCAGGACTAGCGGGTAGAGAGACCCAGTACTTC.

The V and J genes are TRBV27 and TRBJ2-3; D tentatively reads TRBD1 or TRBD2 (6 bases each). CDR3 length: 16 residues. Trimming left V 5 bases short and J 0 bases short, with 15 bases between. Per germline, CDR1 MNHEY and CDR2 SMNVEV (reference sequence). The DNA of the CDR3 is TGTGCCAGCAGTGCCCAGGGGAGGACTAGCACAGATACGCAGTATTTT. Translating it yields CASSAQGRTSTDTQYF.

The chain employs TRBV5-6 and TRBJ1-3; D is undetermined. V lost 1 base, J lost 1 base, and 3 bases lay in between. Germline V CDR1 and CDR2: SGHDT, YYEEEE. This CDR3 is built from 13 residues. The CDR3 coding sequence is TGTGCCAGCAGCTTGCGTTCTGGAAACACCATATATTTT. It translates to CASSLRSGNTIYF. Full variable domain (remainder filled in from reference TRBV5-6 and TRBJ1-3): DAGVTQSPTHLIKTRGQQVTLRCSPKSGHDTVSWYQQALGQGPQFIFQYYEEEERQRGNFPDRFSGHQFPNYSSELNVNALLLGDSALYLCASSLRSGNTIYFGEGSWLTVV.

The V and J genes are TRBV19 and TRBJ2-7, with 7 bases matching TRBD1. Germline CDR1 and CDR2: LNHDA and SQIVND (reference sequence). This CDR3 spans 18 amino acids. J gave up 3 bases and V 7 bases, and 21 bases lay outside the gene matches. CDR3 bases: TGTGCCAGTACCCTCATAAGTCCGACAGGGAAGGACATCTACGAGCAGTACTTC. Translating it yields CASTLISPTGKDIYEQYF.

The gene calls are TRBV5-6 and TRBJ2-7; D gene unclear. CDR3 length equals 12 residues. Per germline, CDR1 SGHDT and CDR2 YYEEEE. The ends were cut back, 4 bases at V and 2 bases at J, with 7 bases in the middle. CDR3 nucleotide sequence: TGTGCCAGCAGCATAGAAACCTACGAGCAGTACTTC. This sequence encodes CASSIETYEQYF.

The chain couples TRBV27 to TRBJ2-1; D is uncertain. CDR3 size: 14 residues. Germline V gene lookup returns CDR1 MNHEY and CDR2 SMNVEV (reference sequence). With 4 bases removed from V and 7 bases from J, the gap between germline ends came to 14 bases. This CDR3 is CASSSEGRANEQFF. CDR3 DNA: TGTGCCAGCAGTTCGGAAGGGCGCGCTAATGAGCAGTTCTTC.

This clone was seen just once. This chain uses TRBV5-1 with TRBJ2-7; TRBD2 aligns across 11 bases. J was trimmed by 1 base and V by 4 bases; bases with no gene match: 7. CDR3 size: 16 residues. Germline CDR1 reads SGHRS; CDR2 reads YFSETQ. CDR3 residues: CASSPPSGRISYEQYF. The CDR3, as DNA: TGCGCCAGCAGCCCGCCTAGCGGGAGGATTTCCTACGAGCAGTACTTC.